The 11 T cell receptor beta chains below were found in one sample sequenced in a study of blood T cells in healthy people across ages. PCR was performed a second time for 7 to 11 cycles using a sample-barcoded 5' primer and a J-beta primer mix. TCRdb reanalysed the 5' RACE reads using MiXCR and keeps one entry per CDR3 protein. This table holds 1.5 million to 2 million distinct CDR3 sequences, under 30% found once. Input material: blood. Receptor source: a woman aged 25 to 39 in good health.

CDR3 sequence: CASSLVLDPNSPLHF. In DNA, the CDR3 is TGTGCCAGCAGCTTAGTCCTGGATCCGAATTCACCCCTCCACTTT. The rearrangement links TRBV7-2 to TRBJ1-6; D unclear. Trimming left V 1 base short and J 7 bases short, with 11 bases between. Germline V gene lookup returns CDR1 SGHTA and CDR2 FQGNSA. The CDR3 length is 15 residues.

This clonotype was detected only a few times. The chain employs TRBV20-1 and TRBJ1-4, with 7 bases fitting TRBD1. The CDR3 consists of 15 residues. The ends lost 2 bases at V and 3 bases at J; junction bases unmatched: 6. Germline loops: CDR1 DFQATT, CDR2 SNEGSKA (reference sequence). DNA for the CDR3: TGCAGTGCTAGACCATACAGGGGATCTAATGAAAAACTGTTTTTT. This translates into CSARPYRGSNEKLFF.

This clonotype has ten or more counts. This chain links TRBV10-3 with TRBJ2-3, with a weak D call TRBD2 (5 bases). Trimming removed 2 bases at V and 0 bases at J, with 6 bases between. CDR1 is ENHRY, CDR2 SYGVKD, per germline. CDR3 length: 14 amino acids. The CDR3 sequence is CAISEEGSTDTQYF. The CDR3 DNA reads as TGTGCCATCAGTGAGGAGGGTAGCACAGATACGCAGTATTTT.

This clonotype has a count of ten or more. In DNA, the CDR3 is TGTGCCAGCAGCTTAACTAGCGGGAGTGTGAATGAGCAGTTCTTC. Amino acid sequence: CASSLTSGSVNEQFF. The chain combines TRBV7-2 with TRBJ2-1; 11 nucleotides line up with TRBD2. Germline CDR1 is SGHTA and CDR2 is FQGNSA. The trim removed 2 bases at V and 7 bases at J, leaving 4 bases unmatched. The CDR3 spans 15 residues.

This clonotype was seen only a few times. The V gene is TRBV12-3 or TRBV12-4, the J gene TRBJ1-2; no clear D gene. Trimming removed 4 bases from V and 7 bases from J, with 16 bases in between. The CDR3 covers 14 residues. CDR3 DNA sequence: TGTGCCAGCAGTTCCGCCGGGATGCCTCCTGGCTACACCTTC. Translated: CASSSAGMPPGYTF.

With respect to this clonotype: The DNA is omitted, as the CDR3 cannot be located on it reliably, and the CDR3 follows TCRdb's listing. The CDR3: CASSPLRARDRYNEQFF. The chain uses TRBV9 and TRBJ2-1; TRBD1, the table's D call, was not compared with the DNA. 17 amino acids form the CDR3, both terminal residues included. Germline V gene data show CDR1 as SGDLS and CDR2 as YYNGEE.

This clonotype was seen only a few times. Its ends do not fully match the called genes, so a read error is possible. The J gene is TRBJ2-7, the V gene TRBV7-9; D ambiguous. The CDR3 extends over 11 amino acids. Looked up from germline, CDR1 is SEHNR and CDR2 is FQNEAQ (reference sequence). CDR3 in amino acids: CAGSYSYEQYF. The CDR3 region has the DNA TGTGCCGGCAGCTACTCCTACGAGCAGTACTTC.

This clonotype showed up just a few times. Here the CDR3 reads CASVPGTGETEAFF. The CDR3 nucleotides are TGTGCCAGCGTTCCCGGGACAGGGGAAACTGAAGCTTTCTTT. This chain joins TRBV7-9 and TRBJ1-1; TRBD1 agrees at 10 bases. This CDR3 is built from 14 residues. The V gene end was trimmed by 8 bases and the J gene end by 5 bases; junction bases not matched to a gene: 8. From germline, CDR1 is SEHNR and CDR2 FQNEAQ (reference sequence).

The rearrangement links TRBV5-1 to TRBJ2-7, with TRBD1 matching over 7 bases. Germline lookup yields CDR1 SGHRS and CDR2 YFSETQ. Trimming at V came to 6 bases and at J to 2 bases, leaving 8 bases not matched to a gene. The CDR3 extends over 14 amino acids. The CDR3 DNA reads TGCGCCAGCATGAGTACAGGGGCGACCTACGAGCAGTACTTC. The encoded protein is CASMSTGATYEQYF.

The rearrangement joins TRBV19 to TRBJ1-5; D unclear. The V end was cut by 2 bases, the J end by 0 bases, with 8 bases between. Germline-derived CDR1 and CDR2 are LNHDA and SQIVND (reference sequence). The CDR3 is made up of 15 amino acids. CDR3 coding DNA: TGTGCCAGTAGTATATTCGATAATAGCAATCAGCCCCAGCATTTT. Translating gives CASSIFDNSNQPQHF.

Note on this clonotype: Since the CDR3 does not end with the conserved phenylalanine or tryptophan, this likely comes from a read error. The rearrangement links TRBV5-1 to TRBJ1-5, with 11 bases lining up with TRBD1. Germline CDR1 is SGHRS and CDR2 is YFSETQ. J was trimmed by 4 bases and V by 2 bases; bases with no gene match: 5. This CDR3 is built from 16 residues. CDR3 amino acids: CASSLGTGGMNQPQHV. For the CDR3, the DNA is TGCGCCAGCAGCTTAGGGACAGGGGGTATGAATCAGCCCCAGCATGTT.